This TCR beta chain was recorded in a study of blood T cell repertoires in COVID-19 (dated by TCRdb to the early 2020s). In terms of the full investigation: Samples covering the acute and convalescent phases of COVID-19 were provided by collaborators in the United States, Italy and Spain. A de-identified subject ID, COVID-19 status, age in years and sex were almost always included in the sample metadata. The prospective study material was composed of cDNA or gDNA derived from T cells, B-cell-depleted T cells, or PBMCs. The repertoires were released in a freely available public database intended as a resource for research on the immune response to SARS-CoV-2. HLA class I and class II types, where available, came from metadata supplied by the sample provider rather than from assay-based typing. Subjects who had been exposed to COVID-19, were actively infected with it, or had recovered from it provided the deeply sampled blood TCRbeta repertoires that made up the dataset. Samples were obtained from the ongoing ImmuneRACE study (first 160 participants) and from about 1,300 subjects provided by 6 global collaborators.

A note on this clone: The antigen this receptor binds is unknown. The input lacks base qualities; no much larger clone sits a single base away.

Each collaborating institution followed its own protocols to collect whole blood in K2EDTA tubes. Collaborator samples were shipped for TCRbeta analysis as frozen whole blood, isolated PBMCs, or DNA extracted from either sample type. Beyond this particular receptor, the publication reports: The amount of clinical and demographic metadata varied by source and participant and was provided uncurated.

TCRbeta CDR3 regions were amplified from genomic DNA by means of the immunoSEQ Assay, a bias-controlled multiplex PCR. The published analysis was carried out like this. Within the assay, amplification of reference gene primers was used to estimate how many nucleated cells each sample contained. To quantify the absolute abundance of each unique TCRbeta CDR3 rearrangement, sequence reads were collapsed and filtered. For each sample, productive Simpson clonality was calculated as the square root of Simpson's diversity index over productive rearrangements. Drawn from immuneACCESS, this table holds only the in-frame rearrangements with V and J called that TCRdb kept. Clones are partly lost; checked studies trace under half to an unresolved V gene and leave the rest unexplained. V and J calls plus clone size are reproduced from that table; the DNA served to infer D and trimming. The sample has roughly 190,000 clones on record, around four fifths of them singletons. The ten largest clones capture around 21% of the sample.

The source of this sequence is a human donor in a cohort sampled during active COVID-19. Sample: peripheral blood.

The CDR3 region: CASSQQGGQETQYF. At the DNA level, the sequence is TGTGCCAGCAGTCAACAAGGCGGTCAAGAGACCCAGTACTTC. Recombination connected TRBV27 to TRBJ2-5, with no confident D gene call. The junction carries 12 bases between V and J, which are trimmed by 5 bases and 2 bases respectively. From a lookup of the germline V gene (reference sequence), CDR1 and CDR2 are MNHEY and SMNVEV. The CDR3 runs 14 amino acids, cysteine and phenylalanine included. Of the read, only the CDR3 DNA is kept; its 42 bases are in frame from base 1.